This entry concerns a single TCR beta chain. The antigen is undetermined. Some clones are missing from TCRdb's copy, which holds only in-frame ones; the method was immunoSEQ multiplex PCR. The table shows under 75,000 clones, with about 88% occurring only once. The data belong to a study of OX40 agonist ivuxolimab in advanced cancers. Overall study: Recorded diagnoses for dose-escalation patients were hepatocellular carcinoma, melanoma, renal cell or head and neck cancer. Notes on the study in general: On average, a greater number of expanded clones characterised CD8+ T cells relative to CD4+.

The sequence came from an adult with an advanced solid tumor such as melanoma, head and neck, liver or kidney cancer. The source material was CD4+ or CD8+ T cells sorted from blood, sampled in a trial of the OX40 agonist ivuxolimab.

CDR3 in DNA: TGTGCCAGCAGTGAAGCGCTATGGCAGATGAACACTGAAGCTTTCTTT. Translating gives CASSEALWQMNTEAFF. The chain links TRBV6-1 to TRBJ1-1; D unresolved. The germline gives CDR1 MNHNS, CDR2 SASEGT. The CDR3 runs 16 residues. V dropped 0 bases and J dropped 0 bases, with 11 bases sitting between them.